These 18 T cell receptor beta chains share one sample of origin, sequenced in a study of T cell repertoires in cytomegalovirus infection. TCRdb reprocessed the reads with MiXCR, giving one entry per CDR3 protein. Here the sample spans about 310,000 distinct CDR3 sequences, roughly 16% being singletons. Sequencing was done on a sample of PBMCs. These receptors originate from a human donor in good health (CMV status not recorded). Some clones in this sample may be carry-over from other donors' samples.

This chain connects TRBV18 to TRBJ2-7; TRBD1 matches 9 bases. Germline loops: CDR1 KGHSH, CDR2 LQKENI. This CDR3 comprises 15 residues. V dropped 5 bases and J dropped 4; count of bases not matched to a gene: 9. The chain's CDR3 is CASSAGTGNGYEQYF. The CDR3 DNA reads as TGTGCCAGCTCAGCAGGGACAGGGAATGGATACGAGCAGTACTTC. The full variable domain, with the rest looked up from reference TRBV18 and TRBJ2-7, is NAGVMQNPRHLVRRRGQEARLRCSPMKGHSHVYWYRQLPEEGLKFMVYLQKENIIDESGMPKERFSAEFPKEGPSILRIQQVVRGDSAAYFCASSAGTGNGYEQYFGPGTRLTVT.

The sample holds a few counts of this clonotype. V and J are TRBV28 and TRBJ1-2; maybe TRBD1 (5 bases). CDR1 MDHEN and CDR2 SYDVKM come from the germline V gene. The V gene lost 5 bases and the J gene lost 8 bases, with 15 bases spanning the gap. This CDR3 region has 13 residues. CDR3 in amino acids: CASSPPQGRGYTF. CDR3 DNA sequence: TGTGCCAGCAGTCCTCCCCAGGGTCGGGGCTACACCTTC.

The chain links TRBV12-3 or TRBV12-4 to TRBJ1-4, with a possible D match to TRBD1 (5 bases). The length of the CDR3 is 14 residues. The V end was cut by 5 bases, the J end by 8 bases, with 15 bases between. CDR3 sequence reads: CASSLGGGKEKLFF. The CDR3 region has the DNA TGTGCCAGCAGTCTGGGGGGGGGGAAAGAAAAACTGTTTTTT.

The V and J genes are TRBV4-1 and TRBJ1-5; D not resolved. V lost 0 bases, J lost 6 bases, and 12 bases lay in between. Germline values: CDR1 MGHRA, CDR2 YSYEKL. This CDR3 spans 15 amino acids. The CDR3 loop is CASSQEVRSGQPQHF. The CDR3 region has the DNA TGCGCCAGCAGCCAAGAAGTGCGATCAGGTCAGCCCCAGCATTTT.

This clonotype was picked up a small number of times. Here the CDR3 reads CASSPGFRSDGYTF. DNA for the CDR3: TGTGCCAGCAGCCCAGGGTTTCGGTCGGATGGCTACACCTTC. The chain combines TRBV6-2 or TRBV6-3 with TRBJ1-2; perhaps TRBD1 as D (5 bases). Germline V gene lookup returns CDR1 MNHEY and CDR2 SVGEGT. The CDR3 is 14 residues long. Trimming removed 6 bases at V and 6 bases at J, with 17 bases between.

The CDR3 reads CASSLGGTAITGELFF. CDR3 bases: TGTGCCAGCAGCTTAGGTGGGACAGCAATCACCGGGGAGCTGTTTTTT. V usage is TRBV11-3 and J usage is TRBJ2-2; 7 positions agree with TRBD1. Germline CDR1 and CDR2: SGHNT and YENEEA. This CDR3 region has 16 residues. With 1 base clipped from V and 4 bases from J, the junction kept 6 bases outside the gene matches.

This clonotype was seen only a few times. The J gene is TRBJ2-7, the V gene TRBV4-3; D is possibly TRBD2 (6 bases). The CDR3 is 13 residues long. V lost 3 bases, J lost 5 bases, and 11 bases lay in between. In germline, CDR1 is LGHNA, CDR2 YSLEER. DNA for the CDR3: TGCGCCAGCAGCCAGGGGGGTGGCGACGAGCAGTACTTC. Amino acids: CASSQGGGDEQYF.

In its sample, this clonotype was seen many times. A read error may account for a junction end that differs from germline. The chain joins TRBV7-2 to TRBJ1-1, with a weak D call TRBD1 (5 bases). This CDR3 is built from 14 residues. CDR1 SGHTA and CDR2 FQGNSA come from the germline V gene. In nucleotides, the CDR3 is TGTGCCAGCAGCGCCGGGTCATCGGCTCACCCCGGGGGTTTT. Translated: CASSAGSSAHPGGF.

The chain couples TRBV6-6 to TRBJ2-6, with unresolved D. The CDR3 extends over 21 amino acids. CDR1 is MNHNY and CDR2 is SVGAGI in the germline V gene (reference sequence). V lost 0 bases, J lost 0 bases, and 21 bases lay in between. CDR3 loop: CASSYSNKRQRYISGANVLTF. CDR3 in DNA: TGTGCCAGCAGTTACTCGAATAAACGGCAGAGGTATATCTCTGGGGCCAACGTCCTGACTTTC.

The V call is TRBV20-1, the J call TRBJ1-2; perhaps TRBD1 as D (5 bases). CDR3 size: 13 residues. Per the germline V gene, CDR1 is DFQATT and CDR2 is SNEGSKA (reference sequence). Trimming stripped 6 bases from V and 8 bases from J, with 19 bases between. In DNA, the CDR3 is TGCAGTGCCCCGTGGGGCGGGGGGAGCGGCTACACCTTC. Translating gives CSAPWGGGSGYTF.

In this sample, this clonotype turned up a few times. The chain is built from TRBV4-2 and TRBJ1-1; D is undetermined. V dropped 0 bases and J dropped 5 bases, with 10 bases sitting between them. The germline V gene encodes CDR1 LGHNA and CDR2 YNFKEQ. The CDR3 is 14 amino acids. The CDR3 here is CASSQDGEITEAFF. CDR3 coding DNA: TGTGCCAGCAGCCAAGATGGGGAAATTACTGAAGCTTTCTTT.

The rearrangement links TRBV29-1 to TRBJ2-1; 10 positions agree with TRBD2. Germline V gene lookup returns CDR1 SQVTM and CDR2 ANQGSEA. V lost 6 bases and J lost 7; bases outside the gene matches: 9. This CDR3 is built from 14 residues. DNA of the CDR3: TGCAGCGTCGAAACGGCTAGCGGGGGAAATGAGCAGTTCTTC. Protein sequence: CSVETASGGNEQFF.

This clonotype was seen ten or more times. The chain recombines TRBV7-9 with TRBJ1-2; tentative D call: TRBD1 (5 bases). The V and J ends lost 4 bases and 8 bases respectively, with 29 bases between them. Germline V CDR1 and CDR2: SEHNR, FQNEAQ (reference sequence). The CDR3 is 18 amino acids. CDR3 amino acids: CASSSTRQLAGTYKGYTF. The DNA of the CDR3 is TGTGCCAGCAGCTCGACCAGACAGCTAGCCGGGACCTACAAAGGCTACACCTTC.

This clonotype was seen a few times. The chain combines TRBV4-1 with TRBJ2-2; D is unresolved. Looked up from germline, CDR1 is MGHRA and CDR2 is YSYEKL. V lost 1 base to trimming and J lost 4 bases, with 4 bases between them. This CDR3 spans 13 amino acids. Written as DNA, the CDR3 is TGCGCCAGCAGCCAAGTCCTCACCGGGGAGCTGTTTTTT. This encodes CASSQVLTGELFF.

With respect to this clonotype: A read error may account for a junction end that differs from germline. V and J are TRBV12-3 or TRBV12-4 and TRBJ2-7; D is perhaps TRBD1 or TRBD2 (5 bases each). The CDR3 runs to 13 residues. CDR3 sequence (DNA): TGTGCCAGCAGTTTGAGGGACGATCTAACAGTTGCCTTC. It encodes CASSLRDDLTVAF.

The CDR3 region is CASSQDFFRVGNTGELFF. The CDR3 bases are TGTGCCAGCAGCCAAGATTTCTTCAGGGTCGGGAACACCGGGGAGCTGTTTTTT. The chain has TRBV4-2 and TRBJ2-2; weak D call: TRBD1 (5 bases). The V and J ends lost 0 bases and 1 base respectively, with 15 bases between them. Germline assignment: CDR1 LGHNA and CDR2 YNFKEQ. The CDR3 sequence is 18 residues long.

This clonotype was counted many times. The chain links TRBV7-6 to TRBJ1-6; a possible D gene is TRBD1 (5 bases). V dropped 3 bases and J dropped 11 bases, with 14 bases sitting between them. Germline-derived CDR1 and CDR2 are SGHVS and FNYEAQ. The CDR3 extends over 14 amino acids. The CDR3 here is CASSFSQGVAPLHF. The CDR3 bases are TGTGCCAGCAGCTTCTCCCAGGGCGTGGCACCCCTCCACTTT.

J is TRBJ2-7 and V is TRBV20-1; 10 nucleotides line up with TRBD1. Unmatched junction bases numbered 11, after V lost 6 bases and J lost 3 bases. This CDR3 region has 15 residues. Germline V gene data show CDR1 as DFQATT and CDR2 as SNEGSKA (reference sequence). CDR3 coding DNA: TGCAGTGCCGATGTGACAGGGGGCACCTTCTACGAGCAGTACTTC. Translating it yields CSADVTGGTFYEQYF.